The entry below describes one TCR beta chain. Its antigen is unknown. The source of the sample is a study of T cell responses to AZD1222 COVID-19 vaccine. Study outcomes and limitations: Reportedly, nearly half of unique spike TCRs recognized epitopes outside B.1.351/B.1.1.7 mutations.

From germline, CDR1 is SGHRS and CDR2 YFSETQ. The CDR3 is 16 residues long. Trimming left V 4 bases short and J 3 bases short, with 16 bases between. Clones were sequenced by immunoSEQ multiplex PCR, and TCRdb holds only the in-frame ones, with some missing. This sample yields under 150,000 clones, of which 80% to 90% are seen a single time; about 5.9% belongs to the top ten. Here the sequenced sample was peripheral blood, taken on day 0 of AZD1222 vaccination. This sequence joins TRBV5-1 and TRBJ1-4, with D possibly matching TRBD1 (5 bases). This receptor was taken from an adult in good health. The CDR3: CASSRSLTESNEKLFF. The CDR3 DNA reads TGCGCCAGCAGCCGCAGTCTGACAGAGTCTAATGAAAAACTGTTTTTT. Full variable domain (outside the CDR3, taken from reference TRBV5-1 and TRBJ1-4): KAGVTQTPRYLIKTRGQQVTLSCSPISGHRSVSWYQQTPGQGLQFLFEYFSETQRNKGNFPGRFSGRQFSNSRSEMNVSTLELGDSALYLCASSRSLTESNEKLFFGSGTQLSVL.